There are a few counts of the clone carrying this T cell receptor beta chain. Its antigen is unidentified. The record originates from a study of post-analysis software for immune sequencing data. About the study: In terms of disease course, relapsing-remitting, secondary progressive and progressive-relapsing multiple sclerosis were included. Broader study findings: Same-batch samples co-clustered strongly by F measure. For normalized Chao1 diversity, multiple sclerosis patients scored significantly lower than controls did.

Sequencing libraries made from TCR beta cDNA carried unique molecular identifiers. A population of about 0.9 to 10 million T cells gave rise to roughly 0.5 million cDNA molecules. TCRdb analysed the PCR reads with MiXCR anew, one entry per CDR3 protein. This table holds roughly 800,000 distinct CDR3 sequences, about 45% found once. This TCR came from a girl aged 5-17 years with multiple sclerosis. Sequencing was carried out using blood.

CDR3 in amino acids: CSAGGGRDTQYF. Here the CDR3 DNA reads TGCAGTGCTGGGGGAGGGAGGGATACGCAGTATTTT. The gene calls are TRBV20-1 and TRBJ2-3; 7 bases are a match to TRBD2. The V and J ends lost 5 bases and 6 bases, in that order; junction bases with no gene match: 5. This CDR3 has 12 residues. Germline CDR1 reads DFQATT; CDR2 reads SNEGSKA (reference sequence).